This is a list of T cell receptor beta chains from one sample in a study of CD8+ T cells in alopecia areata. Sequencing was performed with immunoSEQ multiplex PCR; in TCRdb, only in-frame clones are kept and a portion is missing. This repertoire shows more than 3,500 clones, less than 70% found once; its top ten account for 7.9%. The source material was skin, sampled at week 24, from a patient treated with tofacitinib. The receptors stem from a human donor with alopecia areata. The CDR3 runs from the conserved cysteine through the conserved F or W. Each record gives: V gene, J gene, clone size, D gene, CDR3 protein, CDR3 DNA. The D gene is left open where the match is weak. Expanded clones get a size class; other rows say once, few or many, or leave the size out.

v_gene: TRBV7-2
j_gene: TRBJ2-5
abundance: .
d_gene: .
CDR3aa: CASSLGAKETQYF
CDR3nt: TGTGCCAGCAGCTTAGGAGCAAAGGAGACCCAGTACTTC

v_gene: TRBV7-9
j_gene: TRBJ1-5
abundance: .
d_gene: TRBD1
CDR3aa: CASSPRGGGGNQPQHF
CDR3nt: TGTGCCAGCAGCCCCAGAGGGGGCGGCGGCAATCAGCCCCAGCATTTT

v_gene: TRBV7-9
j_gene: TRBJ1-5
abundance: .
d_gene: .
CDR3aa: CASSLAGGNQPQHF
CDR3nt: TGTGCCAGCAGCCTGGCAGGGGGCAATCAGCCCCAGCATTTT

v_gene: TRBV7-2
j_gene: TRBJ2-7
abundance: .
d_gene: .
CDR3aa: CASSSTTVPPYEQYF
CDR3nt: TGTGCCAGCAGCTCTACCACGGTTCCGCCCTACGAGCAGTACTTC

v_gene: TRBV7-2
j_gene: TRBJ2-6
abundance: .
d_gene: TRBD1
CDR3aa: CASSSRDRVGLTF
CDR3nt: TGTGCCAGCAGCTCCCGGGACAGGGTTGGTCTGACTTTC

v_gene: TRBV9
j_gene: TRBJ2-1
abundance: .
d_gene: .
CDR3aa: CASSAQLVTHEQFF
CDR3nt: TGTGCCAGCAGCGCGCAACTAGTGACCCATGAGCAGTTCTTC

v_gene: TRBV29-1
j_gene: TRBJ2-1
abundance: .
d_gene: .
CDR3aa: CSVDGGKGDLGFF
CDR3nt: TGCAGCGTTGACGGTGGAAAGGGGGACCTGGGGTTCTTC

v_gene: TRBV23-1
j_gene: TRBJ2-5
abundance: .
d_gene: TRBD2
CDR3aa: CASGGIKRDGQETQYF
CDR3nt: TGCGCCAGCGGGGGGATAAAGCGGGACGGACAAGAGACCCAGTACTTC

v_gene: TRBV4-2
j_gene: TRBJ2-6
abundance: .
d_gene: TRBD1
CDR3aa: CASSQILQGPTGANVLTF
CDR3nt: TGTGCCAGCAGCCAGATATTACAGGGGCCTACTGGGGCCAACGTCCTGACTTTC

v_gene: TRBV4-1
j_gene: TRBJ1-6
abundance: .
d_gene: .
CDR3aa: CASSQPNSGYQNSPLHF
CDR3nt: TGCGCCAGCAGCCAGCCGAATTCCGGATACCAAAATTCACCCCTCCACTTT

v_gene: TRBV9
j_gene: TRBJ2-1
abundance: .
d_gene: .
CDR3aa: CASSPGLGLRDDGEQFF
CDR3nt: TGTGCCAGCAGCCCGGGACTGGGACTTAGAGACGACGGTGAGCAGTTCTTC

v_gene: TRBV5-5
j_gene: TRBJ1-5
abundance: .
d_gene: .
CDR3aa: CASSDLGAGTSNQPQHF
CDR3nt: TGTGCCAGCAGCGATCTCGGGGCAGGGACGAGCAATCAGCCCCAGCATTTT

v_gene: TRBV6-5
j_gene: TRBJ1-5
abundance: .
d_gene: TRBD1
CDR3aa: CASSLGTDNQPQHF
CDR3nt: TGTGCCAGCAGTTTGGGGACAGACAATCAGCCCCAGCATTTT

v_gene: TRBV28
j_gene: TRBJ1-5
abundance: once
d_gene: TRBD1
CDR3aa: CASSSGGTGYQPQHF
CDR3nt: TGTGCCAGCAGTTCAGGGGGGACAGGGTATCAGCCCCAGCATTTT

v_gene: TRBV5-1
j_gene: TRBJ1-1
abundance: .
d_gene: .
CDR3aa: CASSLEGPKDTEAFF
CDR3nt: TGCGCCAGCAGCTTGGAGGGGCCGAAGGACACTGAAGCTTTCTTT

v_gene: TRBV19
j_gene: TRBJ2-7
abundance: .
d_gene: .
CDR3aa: CASSIRLGGHEQYF
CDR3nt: TGTGCCAGTAGTATAAGATTGGGGGGCCACGAGCAGTACTTC

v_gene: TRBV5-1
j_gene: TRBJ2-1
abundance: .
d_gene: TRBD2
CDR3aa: CASSGTSGLSYNEQFF
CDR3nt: TGCGCCAGCAGCGGAACTAGCGGCCTCTCCTACAATGAGCAGTTCTTC

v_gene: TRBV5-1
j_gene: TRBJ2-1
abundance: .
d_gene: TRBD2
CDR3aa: CASSYSVLADNEQFF
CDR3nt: TGCGCCAGCAGTTATTCTGTCCTAGCGGACAATGAGCAGTTCTTC

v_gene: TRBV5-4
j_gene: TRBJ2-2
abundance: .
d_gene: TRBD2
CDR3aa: CASSLISGGAGELFF
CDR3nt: TGTGCCAGCAGCTTGATTTCGGGAGGTGCCGGGGAGCTGTTTTTT

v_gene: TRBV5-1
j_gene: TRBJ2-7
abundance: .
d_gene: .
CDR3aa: CASSWGRRDTSYEQYF
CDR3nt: TGCGCCAGCAGCTGGGGAAGACGGGACACCTCCTACGAGCAGTACTTC

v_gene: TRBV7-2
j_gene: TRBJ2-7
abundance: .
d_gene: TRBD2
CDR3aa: CASSLYGGASGATRYEQYF
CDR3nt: TGTGCCAGCAGCTTATATGGCGGGGCTAGCGGGGCCACCCGGTACGAGCAGTACTTC

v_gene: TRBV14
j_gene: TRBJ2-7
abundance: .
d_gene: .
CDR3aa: CASSQSPRVGDYRDPDEQYF
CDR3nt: TGTGCCAGCAGCCAATCCCCCCGGGTAGGTGATTACCGGGACCCCGACGAGCAGTACTTC

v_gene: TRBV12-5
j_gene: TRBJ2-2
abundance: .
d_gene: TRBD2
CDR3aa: CASANLDGGIAGELFF
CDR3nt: TGTGCTAGTGCCAACCTTGACGGGGGGATTGCTGGGGAGCTGTTTTTT

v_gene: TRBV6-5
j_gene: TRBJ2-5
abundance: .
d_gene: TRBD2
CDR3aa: CASLPSGQETQYF
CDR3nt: TGTGCCAGCTTGCCTAGCGGCCAAGAGACCCAGTACTTC

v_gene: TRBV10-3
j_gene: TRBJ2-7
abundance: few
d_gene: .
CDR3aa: CAISEFRGDYEQYF
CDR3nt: TGTGCCATCAGTGAATTCAGGGGAGATTACGAGCAGTACTTC

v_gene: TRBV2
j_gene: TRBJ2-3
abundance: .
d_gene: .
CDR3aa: CASSELVGSTDTQYF
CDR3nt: TGTGCCAGCAGTGAGTTGGTGGGCAGCACAGATACGCAGTATTTT

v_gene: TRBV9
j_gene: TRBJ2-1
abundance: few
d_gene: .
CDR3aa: CASSSGTGYNEQFF
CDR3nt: TGTGCCAGCAGCTCGGGGACCGGATACAATGAGCAGTTCTTC

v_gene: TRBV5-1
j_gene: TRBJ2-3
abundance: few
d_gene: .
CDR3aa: CASSPRGVGADTQYF
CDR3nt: TGCGCCAGCAGCCCCAGAGGGGTTGGGGCAGATACGCAGTATTTT